The source of this T cell receptor (beta chain) is a study of T cells after yellow fever vaccination. As for the study in general: Where fractions had low cell numbers, libraries were prepared from them with the SMART-Seq v4 Ultra Low Input RNA kit.

MiXCR, run by TCRdb on the 5' RACE reads, gives a single entry per CDR3 protein. There are around 350,000 distinct CDR3 sequences in the sample; 6.2% occur only once, and approximately 15% lies in the top ten. Germline V gene sequence: CDR1 SGHTA, CDR2 FQGNSA. This CDR3 is built from 16 residues. Trimming pared 2 bases from V and 1 base from J, leaving 13 bases between. Study observations and caveats: There was a small share of clonotypes that showed up in both the CD4 and CD8 compartments.

A note on this clonotype: The antigen remains undetermined.

The clonotype comes from a man aged 25-45 years who received the YFV17D yellow fever vaccine. This chain uses TRBV7-2 with TRBJ2-3; D might be TRBD2 (6 bases). Sample: PBMCs, taken 5 days after the yellow fever booster vaccination. CDR3 in DNA: TGTGCCAGCAGCTTAAGTGGGAGGTTCGGCACAGATACGCAGTATTTT. Protein product: CASSLSGRFGTDTQYF.